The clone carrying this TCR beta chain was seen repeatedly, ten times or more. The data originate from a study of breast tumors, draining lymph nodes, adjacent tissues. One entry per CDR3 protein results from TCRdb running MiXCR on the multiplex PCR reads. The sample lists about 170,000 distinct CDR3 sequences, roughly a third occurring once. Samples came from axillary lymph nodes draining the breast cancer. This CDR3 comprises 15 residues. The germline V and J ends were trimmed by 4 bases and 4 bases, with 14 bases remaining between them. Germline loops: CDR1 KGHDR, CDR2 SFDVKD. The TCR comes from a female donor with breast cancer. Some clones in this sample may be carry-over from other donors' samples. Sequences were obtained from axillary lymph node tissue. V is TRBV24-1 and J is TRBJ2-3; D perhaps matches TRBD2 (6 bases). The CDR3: CATSDPTGEADTQYF. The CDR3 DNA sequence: TGTGCCACCAGTGACCCCACGGGAGAAGCAGATACGCAGTATTTT.